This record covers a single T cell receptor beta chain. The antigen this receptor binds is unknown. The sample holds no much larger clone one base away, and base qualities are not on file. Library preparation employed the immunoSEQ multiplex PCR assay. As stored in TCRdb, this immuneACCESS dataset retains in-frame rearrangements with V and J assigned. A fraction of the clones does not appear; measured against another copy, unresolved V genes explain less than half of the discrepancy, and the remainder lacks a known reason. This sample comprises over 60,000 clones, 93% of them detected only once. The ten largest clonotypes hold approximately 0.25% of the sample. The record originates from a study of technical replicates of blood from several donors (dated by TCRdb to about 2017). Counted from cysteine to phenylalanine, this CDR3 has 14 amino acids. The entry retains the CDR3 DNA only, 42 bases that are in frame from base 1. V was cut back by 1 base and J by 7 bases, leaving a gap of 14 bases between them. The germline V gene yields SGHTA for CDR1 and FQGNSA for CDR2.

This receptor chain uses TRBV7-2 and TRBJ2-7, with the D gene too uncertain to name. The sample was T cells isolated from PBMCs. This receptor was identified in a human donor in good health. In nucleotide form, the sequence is TGTGCCAGCAGCTTAGTTTCGGTCGATACGGAGCAGTACTTC. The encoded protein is CASSLVSVDTEQYF.